This TCR beta chain was sequenced during a study of glioma-infiltrating T cells after dendritic cell vaccination. Study information: Dendritic cell vaccination trial patients had either newly diagnosed or recurrent glioblastoma.

TCRB CDR3 was amplified from 2 ug genomic DNA or less. Assay: immunoSEQ multiplex PCR; the TCRdb copy retains only in-frame clones and omits some. There are 40,000 or so clones in the sample; just under 85% occur only once, and 7.8% lies in the top ten. Germline CDR1 SGDLS, CDR2 YYNGEE. Trimming stripped 2 bases from V and 3 bases from J, with 15 bases between. The CDR3 has 15 residues. The starting material was blood, obtained before dendritic cell vaccination. This chain joins TRBV9 and TRBJ2-7; weak D call: TRBD2 (5 bases). This TCR came from a human donor with glioblastoma. Here the CDR3 reads CASSVDSSHLYEQYF. In nucleotides, the CDR3 is TGTGCCAGCAGCGTGGACTCTTCCCATCTCTACGAGCAGTACTTC.